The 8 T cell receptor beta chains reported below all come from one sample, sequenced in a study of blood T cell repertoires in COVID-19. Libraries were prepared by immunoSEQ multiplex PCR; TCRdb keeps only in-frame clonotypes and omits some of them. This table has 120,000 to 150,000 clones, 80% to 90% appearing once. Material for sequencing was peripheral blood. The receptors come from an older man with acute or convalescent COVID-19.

The CDR3: CASSLYPTTGGTQYF. CDR3 nucleotides: TGTGCCAGCAGTCTTTACCCGACGACCGGGGGGACCCAGTACTTC. The chain employs TRBV6-6 and TRBJ2-5; weak D call: TRBD2 (6 bases). The CDR3 length is 15 residues. V gave up 5 bases and J gave up 7 bases, with 20 bases separating them. Germline V CDR1 and CDR2: MNHNY, SVGAGI (reference sequence).

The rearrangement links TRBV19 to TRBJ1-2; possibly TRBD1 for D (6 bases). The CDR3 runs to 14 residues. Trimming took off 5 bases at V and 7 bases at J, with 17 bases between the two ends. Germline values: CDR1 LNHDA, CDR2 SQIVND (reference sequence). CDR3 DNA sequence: TGTGCCAGTAGTGTCTCAGGCAGGGGTCGTGGCTACACCTTC. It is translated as CASSVSGRGRGYTF.

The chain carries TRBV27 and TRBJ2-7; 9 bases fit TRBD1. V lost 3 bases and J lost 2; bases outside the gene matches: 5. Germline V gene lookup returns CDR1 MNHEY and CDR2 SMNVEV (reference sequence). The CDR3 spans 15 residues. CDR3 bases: TGTGCCAGCAGTTTCGCGGGACAGGGTACCTACGAGCAGTACTTC. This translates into CASSFAGQGTYEQYF.

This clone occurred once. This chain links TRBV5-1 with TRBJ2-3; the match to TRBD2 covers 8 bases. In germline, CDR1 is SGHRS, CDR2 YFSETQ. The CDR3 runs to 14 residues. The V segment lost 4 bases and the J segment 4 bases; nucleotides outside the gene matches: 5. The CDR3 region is CASSASGGSDTQYF. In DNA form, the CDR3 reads TGCGCCAGCAGCGCAAGCGGGGGATCAGATACGCAGTATTTT.

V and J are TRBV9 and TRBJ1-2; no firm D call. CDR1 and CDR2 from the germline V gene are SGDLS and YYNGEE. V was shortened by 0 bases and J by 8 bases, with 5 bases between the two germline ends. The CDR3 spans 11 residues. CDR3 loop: CASSVGLGYTF. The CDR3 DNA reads TGTGCCAGCAGCGTAGGACTGGGCTACACCTTC.

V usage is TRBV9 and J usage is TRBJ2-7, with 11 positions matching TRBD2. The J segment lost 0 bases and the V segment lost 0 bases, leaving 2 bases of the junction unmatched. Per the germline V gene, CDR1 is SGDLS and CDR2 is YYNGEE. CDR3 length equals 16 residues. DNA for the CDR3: TGTGCCAGCAGCGTAGCTAGCGGGGGGTACTCCTACGAGCAGTACTTC. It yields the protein CASSVASGGYSYEQYF.

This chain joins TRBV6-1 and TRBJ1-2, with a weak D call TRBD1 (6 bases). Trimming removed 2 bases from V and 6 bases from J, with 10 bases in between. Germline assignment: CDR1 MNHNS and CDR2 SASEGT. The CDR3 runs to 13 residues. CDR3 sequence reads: CASSELGADGYTF. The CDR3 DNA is TGTGCCAGCAGTGAACTGGGGGCGGATGGCTACACCTTC.

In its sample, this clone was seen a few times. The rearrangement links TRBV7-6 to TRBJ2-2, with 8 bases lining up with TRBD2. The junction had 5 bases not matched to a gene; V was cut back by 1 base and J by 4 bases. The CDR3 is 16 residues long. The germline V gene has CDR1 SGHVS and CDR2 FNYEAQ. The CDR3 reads CASSLGLAMGTGELFF. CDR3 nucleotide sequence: TGTGCCAGCAGCTTAGGACTAGCGATGGGCACCGGGGAGCTGTTTTTT.